The TCR beta chain described here comes from a study of beta chain features in type 1 diabetes. Background on the study: What patients shared with healthy donors was a similar profile of age, gender and cell yields. Study-level points and caveats: Patients showed naive, central memory and Treg TCRB repertoires that appeared more similar than those of healthy donors. The study found moderately but significantly shorter TCRB CDR3s in all four CD4+ subsets of Type 1 diabetes patients. Insertions were fewer and deletions more numerous at VDJ junctions in type 1 diabetes patients.

CDR1 is MDHEN, CDR2 SYDVKM, per germline. Trimming shortened V by 5 bases and J by 5 bases, and 16 bases separated the two germline ends. The CDR3 is made up of 15 amino acids. Expressed TCRB transcripts were sequenced because the isolated RNA had all been reverse transcribed beforehand. Clones were read by immunoSEQ multiplex PCR, and TCRdb kept only the in-frame ones, dropping some. The table has some 640,000 clones, around 15% seen once. This clone was picked up a small number of times. The antigen is undetermined. The sequenced sample was naive CD4+ T cells from blood. The clonotype comes from a man between 18 and 29 years old with type 1 diabetes. The gene calls are TRBV28 and TRBJ2-1; tentatively, D is TRBD1 (6 bases). The chain's CDR3 is CASSGPRDKNNEQFF. DNA for the CDR3: TGTGCCAGCAGTGGCCCCCGGGACAAGAACAATGAGCAGTTCTTC.